The clone carrying this T cell receptor beta chain was seen more than once but under ten times. What it recognizes is unknown. The CDR3 sequence is 14 residues long. Trimming pared 11 bases from V and 0 bases from J, leaving 14 bases between. From germline, CDR1 is SEHNR and CDR2 FQNEAQ (reference sequence). TCRdb re-analysed the 5' RACE reads in MiXCR, keeping a single row per CDR3 protein. The table records 300,000 or so distinct CDR3 sequences, roughly 9.7% of them present only once. The entry originates in a study of identical twins. Study outcomes and limitations: Donors were not followed over many years; analysis was cross-sectional. Low generation probability was overrepresented in out-of-frame alpha sequences shared by twins.

This same sample was also taken into another study, of yellow fever vaccine responses in identical twins.

Sequencing input: CD8+ T cells sorted from blood. The J gene is TRBJ1-3, the V gene TRBV7-9, with a possible D match to TRBD1 (5 bases). The TCR comes from a woman aged 18 to 35 in good health. The chain's CDR3 is CAGQAVSSGNTIYF. In DNA, the CDR3 is TGTGCCGGACAAGCAGTGTCCTCTGGAAACACCATATATTTT.